This T cell receptor beta chain is drawn from a study of graft-versus-host responses after intestinal transplantation. The assay was immunoSEQ multiplex PCR, and TCRdb's table has in-frame clones only and misses some. The table includes about 100,000 clones, more than 80% detected once. The sample here was PBMCs, taken around 450 days after intestinal transplant. The receptor was isolated from a human patient who received an intestinal transplant, so some T cells may come from the graft donor.

The CDR3 DNA reads as TGTGCCATCAGTGCTGGGGGCGCCGGGTATGGCTACACCTTC. It specifies CAISAGGAGYGYTF. The chain links TRBV10-3 to TRBJ1-2; TRBD1 might be the D (6 bases). The V gene lost 4 bases and the J gene lost 5 bases, with 14 bases spanning the gap. The CDR3 has 14 amino acids. CDR1 and CDR2 from the germline V gene are ENHRY and SYGVKD.